A single sample is the source of the 24 T cell receptor beta chains below, sequenced in a study of T cell responses to AZD1222 COVID-19 vaccine. Produced via immunoSEQ multiplex PCR; TCRdb's table is partial and in-frame only. The table has roughly 98,000 clones, around nine tenths seen once. The sample here was peripheral blood, taken 28 days after the second AZD1222 dose. These receptors originate from an adult who received the AZD1222 COVID-19 vaccine.

The rearrangement joins TRBV19 to TRBJ1-6; 8 bases match TRBD1. CDR1 and CDR2 from the germline V gene are LNHDA and SQIVND (reference sequence). This CDR3 region has 16 residues. J was trimmed by 5 bases and V by 5 bases; bases with no gene match: 8. The CDR3 sequence: CASSQTDRGNNSPLHF. The CDR3 bases are TGTGCCAGTAGTCAGACTGACAGGGGAAATAATTCACCCCTCCACTTT.

The chain combines TRBV12-2 with TRBJ1-4; the table's D call of TRBD1 was not tested on the DNA. TRBV12-2 is assigned pseudogene status. The CDR3 is 17 residues long. As DNA, the CDR3 is TGTGCAAGTCGCTTTTCCGCCGGGACACGGCGAAATGAAAAACTGTTTTTT. Translated: CASRFSAGTRRNEKLFF.

This chain joins TRBV19 and TRBJ2-1; no clear D. V lost 4 bases to trimming and J lost 9 bases, with 10 bases between them. This CDR3 is 12 amino acids long. Germline CDR1 is LNHDA and CDR2 is SQIVND (reference sequence). The CDR3 bases are TGTGCCAGTAGTACTTATTACGGTGAGCAGTTCTTC. This codes for CASSTYYGEQFF. Full variable domain (remainder filled in from reference TRBV19 and TRBJ2-1): DGGITQSPKYLFRKEGQNVTLSCEQNLNHDAMYWYRQDPGQGLRLIYYSQIVNDFQKGDIAEGYSVSREKKESFPLTVTSAQKNPTAFYLCASSTYYGEQFFGPGTRLTVL.

V usage is TRBV18 and J usage is TRBJ2-7, with D possibly matching TRBD1 (6 bases). Germline V gene sequence: CDR1 KGHSH, CDR2 LQKENI. Deletions cut 5 bases from V and 4 bases from J, with 15 bases between. The CDR3 has 14 residues. The CDR3, as DNA: TGTGCCAGCTCAGTGCAGGGGAACGATTACGAGCAGTACTTC. It codes for CASSVQGNDYEQYF.

The V gene is TRBV7-6, the J gene TRBJ1-2; 7 bases line up with TRBD1. Per germline, CDR1 SGHVS and CDR2 FNYEAQ. V dropped 4 bases and J dropped 7; count of bases not matched to a gene: 18. The CDR3 length is 17 residues. CDR3 sequence (DNA): TGTGCCAGCAGCTCCACTCCAGGACAGGATAAATCTGTTGGCTACACCTTC. Its translation is CASSSTPGQDKSVGYTF.

This chain uses TRBV11-2 with TRBJ2-1; the D call may be TRBD1 or TRBD2 (5 bases each). CDR1 SGHAT and CDR2 FQNNGV come from the germline V gene. V gave up 5 bases and J gave up 5 bases, with 10 bases separating them. The CDR3 runs to 13 residues. The CDR3 coding sequence is TGTGCCAGCAGCCCCGGGACCCACAATGAGCAGTTCTTC. Translated, it gives CASSPGTHNEQFF.

The chain combines TRBV11-2 with TRBJ2-1; 8 positions match TRBD2. Germline V lookup: CDR1 SGHAT, CDR2 FQNNGV. This CDR3 comprises 15 residues. Germline trimming cut 7 bases from V and 2 bases from J; bases unmatched to any gene: 7. The CDR3 sequence: CASKSQAGAYNEQFF. CDR3 DNA: TGTGCCAGCAAGTCCCAAGCGGGAGCCTACAATGAGCAGTTCTTC.

The chain uses TRBV4-1 and TRBJ2-5, with D perhaps TRBD2 (5 bases). V was shortened by 1 base and J by 2 bases, with 17 bases between the two germline ends. This CDR3 comprises 17 residues. The germline gives CDR1 MGHRA, CDR2 YSYEKL. In nucleotides, the CDR3 is TGCGCCAGCAGCCAAGCCCCCAAATATGAGGGTCAAGAGACCCAGTACTTC. This sequence encodes CASSQAPKYEGQETQYF.

The chain recombines TRBV10-1 with TRBJ1-3; D is undetermined. The V end lost 4 bases, the J end lost 0 bases, and 7 bases lay between the germline ends. Germline CDR1 WNHNN, CDR2 SYGVQD (reference sequence). The CDR3 totals 14 residues. For the CDR3, the DNA is TGCGCCAGCAGTGGGACGAACTCTGGAAACACCATATATTTT. It is translated as CASSGTNSGNTIYF.

The chain employs TRBV5-1 and TRBJ2-1; 11 bases line up with TRBD2. The CDR3 is 15 amino acids. Per the germline V gene, CDR1 is SGHRS and CDR2 is YFSETQ. With V trimmed by 5 bases and J by 8 bases, 9 bases remained unmatched. The CDR3 sequence: CASRETSGRGDEQFF. The CDR3 DNA reads TGCGCCAGCAGAGAAACTAGCGGGAGAGGGGATGAGCAGTTCTTC.

CDR3 DNA sequence: TGCGCCAGCAGCTTGGAAGGGCAGGTCACTGAAGCTTTCTTT. Encoded protein: CASSLEGQVTEAFF. The chain recombines TRBV5-1 with TRBJ1-1; no firm D call. Germline CDR1 and CDR2: SGHRS and YFSETQ. V gave up 0 bases and J gave up 4 bases, with 10 bases separating them. There are 14 residues in the CDR3.

The rearrangement joins TRBV6-5 to TRBJ1-2; 7 nucleotides line up with TRBD1. CDR1 and CDR2 (germline): MNHEY, SVGAGI. The CDR3 runs 13 residues. V shed 5 bases, J shed 5 bases, and the junction held 5 bases outside the gene matches. This chain's CDR3 is CASSKQGTYGYTF. The CDR3 DNA reads as TGTGCCAGCAGTAAACAGGGGACTTATGGCTACACCTTC.

This rearrangement joins TRBV11-2 to TRBJ1-2; D unclear. The V end was cut by 5 bases, the J end by 7 bases, with 17 bases between. The CDR3 has 14 residues. CDR1 SGHAT and CDR2 FQNNGV come from the germline V gene. CDR3 amino acids: CASSPSLRVGGYTF. The CDR3 DNA reads as TGTGCCAGCAGCCCGTCCCTGAGGGTGGGTGGCTACACCTTC.

The chain couples TRBV5-1 to TRBJ2-7; the D is unclear. Looked up from germline, CDR1 is SGHRS and CDR2 is YFSETQ. This CDR3 contains 15 residues. Trimming shortened V by 4 bases and J by 5 bases, and 19 bases separated the two germline ends. This CDR3 reads CASSLGVSKSDEQYF. The CDR3 DNA reads as TGCGCCAGCAGCCTGGGCGTGTCTAAATCGGACGAGCAGTACTTC. The whole variable domain, remainder taken from reference TRBV5-1 and TRBJ2-7, is KAGVTQTPRYLIKTRGQQVTLSCSPISGHRSVSWYQQTPGQGLQFLFEYFSETQRNKGNFPGRFSGRQFSNSRSEMNVSTLELGDSALYLCASSLGVSKSDEQYFGPGTRLTVT.

This clone was detected a few times. The J gene is TRBJ1-2, the V gene TRBV6-5; D remains ambiguous. The CDR3 is made up of 12 amino acids. CDR1 is MNHEY, CDR2 SVGAGI, per germline. Trimming removed 8 bases from V and 6 bases from J, with 13 bases in between. As DNA, the CDR3 is TGTGCCAGCGAAAGGGATAGCCATGGCTACACCTTC. This encodes CASERDSHGYTF.

The rearrangement joins TRBV3-1 (or the pseudogene TRBV3-2) to TRBJ1-2; D uncertain. Germline CDR1 is LGHDT and CDR2 is YNNKEL (reference sequence). The CDR3 covers 12 residues. Trimming took off 9 bases at V and 1 base at J, with 9 bases between the two ends. CDR3: CASSLRNYGYTF. In DNA form, the CDR3 reads TGTGCCAGTTCACTACGTAACTATGGCTACACCTTC.

This clone was observed once. The chain is built from TRBV28 and TRBJ2-1; tentative D call: TRBD2 (6 bases). Trimming took 5 bases from V and 9 from J, leaving 14 bases between them. The germline V gene has CDR1 MDHEN and CDR2 SYDVKM. CDR3 length equals 13 residues. The CDR3 protein is CASSPPGESEQFF. The CDR3, as DNA: TGTGCCAGCAGTCCCCCGGGGGAGAGTGAGCAGTTCTTC.

The CDR3 is CAWVRVPTEAFF. The CDR3 DNA reads TGTGCCTGGGTCAGGGTTCCCACTGAAGCTTTCTTT. The rearrangement joins TRBV30 to TRBJ1-1; TRBD1 is a possible D gene (5 bases). V lost 5 bases and J 4 bases, leaving 11 bases between the germline ends. Per the germline V gene, CDR1 is GTSNPN and CDR2 is SVGIG (reference sequence). The CDR3 has 12 amino acids.

J is TRBJ1-5 and V is TRBV28, with a weak D call TRBD1 (6 bases). Trimming cost V 6 bases and J 6 bases, with 9 bases left between them. The CDR3 contains 12 residues. The germline V gene has CDR1 MDHEN and CDR2 SYDVKM. CDR3 residues: CASSLGGQPQHF. In DNA form, the CDR3 reads TGTGCCAGCAGCTTAGGGGGTCAGCCCCAGCATTTT. Combining the CDR3 with reference TRBV28 and TRBJ1-5 gives the whole variable domain DVKVTQSSRYLVKRTGEKVFLECVQDMDHENMFWYRQDPGLGLRLIYFSYDVKMKEKGDIPEGYSVSREKKERFSLILESASTNQTSMYLCASSLGGQPQHFGDGTRLSIL.

The chain links TRBV19 to TRBJ2-2, with D hard to call. The V gene's germline CDR1 is LNHDA and CDR2 SQIVND (reference sequence). V was clipped by 3 bases and J by 4 bases, with 12 bases between them. The CDR3 spans 15 residues. The CDR3 here is CASSILGRSTGELFF. The DNA of the CDR3 is TGTGCCAGTAGTATTCTTGGTCGCTCCACCGGGGAGCTGTTTTTT.

The chain links TRBV10-2 to TRBJ1-1; TRBD1 matches at 10 bases. There are 16 residues in the CDR3. The V gene's germline CDR1 is WSHSY and CDR2 SAAADI. The trim removed 5 bases at V and 0 bases at J, leaving 6 bases unmatched. The DNA for the CDR3 is TGCGCCAGCAGTAACGACAGGGGGCAGATGAACACTGAAGCTTTCTTT. It specifies CASSNDRGQMNTEAFF.

The V call is TRBV19, the J call TRBJ2-7; no definite D call. The germline V and J ends were trimmed by 5 bases and 7 bases, with 15 bases remaining between them. The CDR3 has 13 amino acids. Germline V gene sequence: CDR1 LNHDA, CDR2 SQIVND (reference sequence). The DNA for the CDR3 is TGTGCCAGTAGTTCAGGATCATTGGGAGAGCAGTACTTC. Translating gives CASSSGSLGEQYF.

V usage is TRBV19 and J usage is TRBJ2-1; 7 nucleotides match TRBD2. CDR1 is LNHDA and CDR2 is SQIVND in the germline V gene (reference sequence). V trimming: 4 bases; J trimming: 5 bases; junction bases outside the gene matches: 8. CDR3 length: 15 amino acids. The CDR3 loop is CASSRSGDMNNEQFF. In DNA form, the CDR3 reads TGTGCCAGTAGTAGGAGCGGGGATATGAACAATGAGCAGTTCTTC.

This clone has a single count. The chain uses TRBV19 and TRBJ1-6; tentatively, D is TRBD1 (5 bases). The germline gives CDR1 LNHDA, CDR2 SQIVND (reference sequence). Between the trimmed V and J ends, which lost 2 bases and 0 bases, there was a span of 8 bases. The CDR3 covers 16 residues. CDR3 in amino acids: CASSIHRSSYNSPLHF. CDR3 nucleotides: TGTGCCAGTAGTATACACAGGAGCTCCTATAATTCACCCCTCCACTTT.